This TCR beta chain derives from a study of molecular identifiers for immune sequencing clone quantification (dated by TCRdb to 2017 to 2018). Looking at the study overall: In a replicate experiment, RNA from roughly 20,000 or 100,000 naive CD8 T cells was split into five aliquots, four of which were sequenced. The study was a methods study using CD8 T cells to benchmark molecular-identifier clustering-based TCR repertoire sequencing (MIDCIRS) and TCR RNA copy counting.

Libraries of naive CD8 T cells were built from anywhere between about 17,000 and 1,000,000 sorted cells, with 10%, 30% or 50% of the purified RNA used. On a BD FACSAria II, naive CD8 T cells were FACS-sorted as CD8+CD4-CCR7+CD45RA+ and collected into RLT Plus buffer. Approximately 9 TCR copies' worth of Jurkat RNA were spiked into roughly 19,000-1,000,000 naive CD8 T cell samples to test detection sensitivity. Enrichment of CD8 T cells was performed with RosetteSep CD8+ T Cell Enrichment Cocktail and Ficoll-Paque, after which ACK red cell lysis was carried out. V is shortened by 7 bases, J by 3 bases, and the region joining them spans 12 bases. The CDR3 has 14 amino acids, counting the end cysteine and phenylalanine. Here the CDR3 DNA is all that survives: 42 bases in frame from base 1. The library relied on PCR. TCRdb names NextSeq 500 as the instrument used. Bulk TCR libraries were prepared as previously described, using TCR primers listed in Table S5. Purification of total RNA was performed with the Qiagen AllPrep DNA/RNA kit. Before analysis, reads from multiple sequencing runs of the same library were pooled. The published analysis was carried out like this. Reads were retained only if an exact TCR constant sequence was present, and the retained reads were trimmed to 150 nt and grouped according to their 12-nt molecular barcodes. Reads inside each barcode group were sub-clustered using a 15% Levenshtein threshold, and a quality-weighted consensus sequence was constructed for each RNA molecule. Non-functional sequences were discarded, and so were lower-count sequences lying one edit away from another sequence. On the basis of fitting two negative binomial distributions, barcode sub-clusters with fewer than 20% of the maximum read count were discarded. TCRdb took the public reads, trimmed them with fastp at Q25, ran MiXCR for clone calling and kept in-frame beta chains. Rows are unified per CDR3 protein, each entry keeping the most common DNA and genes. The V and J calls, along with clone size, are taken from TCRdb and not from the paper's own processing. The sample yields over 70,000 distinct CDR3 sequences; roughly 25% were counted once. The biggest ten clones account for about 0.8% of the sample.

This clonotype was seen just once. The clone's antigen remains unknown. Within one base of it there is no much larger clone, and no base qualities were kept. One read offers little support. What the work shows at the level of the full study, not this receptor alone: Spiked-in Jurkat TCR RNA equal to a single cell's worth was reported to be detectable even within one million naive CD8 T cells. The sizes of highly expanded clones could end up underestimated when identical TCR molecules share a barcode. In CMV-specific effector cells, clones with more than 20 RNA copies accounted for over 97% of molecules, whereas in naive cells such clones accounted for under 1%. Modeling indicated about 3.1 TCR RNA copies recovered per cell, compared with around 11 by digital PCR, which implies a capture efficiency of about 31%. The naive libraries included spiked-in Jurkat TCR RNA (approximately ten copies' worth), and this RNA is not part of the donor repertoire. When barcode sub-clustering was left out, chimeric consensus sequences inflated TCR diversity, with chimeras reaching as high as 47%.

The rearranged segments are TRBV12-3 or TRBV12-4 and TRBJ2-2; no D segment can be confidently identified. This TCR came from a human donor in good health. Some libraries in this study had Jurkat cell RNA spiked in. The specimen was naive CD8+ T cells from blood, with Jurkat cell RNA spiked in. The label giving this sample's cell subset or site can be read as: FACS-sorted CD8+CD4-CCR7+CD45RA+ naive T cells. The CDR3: CASKDPADTGELFF. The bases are TGTGCCAGCAAGGACCCGGCGGACACCGGGGAGCTGTTTTTT.